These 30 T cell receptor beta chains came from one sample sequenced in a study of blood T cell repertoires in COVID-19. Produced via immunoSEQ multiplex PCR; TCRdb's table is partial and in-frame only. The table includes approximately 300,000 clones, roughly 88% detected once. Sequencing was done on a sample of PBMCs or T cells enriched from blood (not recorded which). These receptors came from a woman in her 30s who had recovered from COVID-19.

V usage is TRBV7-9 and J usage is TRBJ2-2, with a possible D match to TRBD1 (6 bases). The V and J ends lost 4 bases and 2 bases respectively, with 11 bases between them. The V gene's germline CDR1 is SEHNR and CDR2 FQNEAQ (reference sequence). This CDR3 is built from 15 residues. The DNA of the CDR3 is TGTGCCAGCAGCTACAGACAGGCTAACACCGGGGAGCTGTTTTTT. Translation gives CASSYRQANTGELFF.

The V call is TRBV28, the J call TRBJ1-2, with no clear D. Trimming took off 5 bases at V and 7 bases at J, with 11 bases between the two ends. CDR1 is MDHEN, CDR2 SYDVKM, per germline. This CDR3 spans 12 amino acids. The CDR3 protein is CASSVQRRGYTF. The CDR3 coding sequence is TGTGCCAGCAGTGTACAACGCCGTGGCTACACCTTC.

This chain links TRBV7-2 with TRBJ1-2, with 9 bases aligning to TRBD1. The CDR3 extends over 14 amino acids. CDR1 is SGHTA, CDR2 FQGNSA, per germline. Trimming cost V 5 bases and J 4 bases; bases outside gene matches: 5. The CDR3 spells CASSPQGAPYGYTF. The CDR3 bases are TGTGCCAGCAGCCCACAGGGGGCGCCCTATGGCTACACCTTC. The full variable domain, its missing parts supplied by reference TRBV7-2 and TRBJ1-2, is GAGVSQSPSNKVTEKGKDVELRCDPISGHTALYWYRQSLGQGLEFLIYFQGNSAPDKSGLPSDRFSAERTGGSVSTLTIQRTQQEDSAVYLCASSPQGAPYGYTFGSGTRLTVV.

The CDR3 coding sequence is TGTGCCAGTACACTAGCGGGGCTTTACAATGAGCAGTTCTTC. This sequence encodes CASTLAGLYNEQFF. The chain combines TRBV19 with TRBJ2-1, with 10 bases lining up with TRBD2. CDR1 and CDR2 (germline): LNHDA, SQIVND (reference sequence). The CDR3 length is 14 residues. The V and J ends lost 7 bases and 4 bases, in that order; junction bases with no gene match: 4.

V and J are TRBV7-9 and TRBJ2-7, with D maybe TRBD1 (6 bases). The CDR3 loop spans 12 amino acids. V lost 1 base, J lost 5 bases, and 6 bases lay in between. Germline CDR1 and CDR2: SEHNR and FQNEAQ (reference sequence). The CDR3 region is CASSLDRDEQYF. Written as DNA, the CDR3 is TGTGCCAGCAGCTTAGACAGGGACGAGCAGTACTTC.

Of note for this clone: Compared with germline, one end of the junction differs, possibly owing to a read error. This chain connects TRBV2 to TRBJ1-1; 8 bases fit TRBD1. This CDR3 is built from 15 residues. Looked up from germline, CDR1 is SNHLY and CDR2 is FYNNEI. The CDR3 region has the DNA TGTGCCAGCAGTTCAGACAGGGGATGGAACGCTGAAGCTTTCTTT. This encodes CASSSDRGWNAEAFF.

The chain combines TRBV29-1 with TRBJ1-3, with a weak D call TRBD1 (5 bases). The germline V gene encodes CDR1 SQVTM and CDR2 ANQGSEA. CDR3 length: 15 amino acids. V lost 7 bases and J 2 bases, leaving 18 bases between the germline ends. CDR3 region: CSGVRGGAPGNTIYF. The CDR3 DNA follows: TGCAGCGGAGTGCGGGGAGGGGCTCCTGGAAACACCATATATTTT.

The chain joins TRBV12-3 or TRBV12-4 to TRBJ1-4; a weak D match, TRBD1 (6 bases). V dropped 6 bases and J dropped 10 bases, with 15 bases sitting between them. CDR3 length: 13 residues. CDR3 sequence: CASRLVQGAKLFF. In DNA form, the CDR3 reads TGTGCCAGCAGACTAGTACAGGGAGCAAAACTGTTTTTT.

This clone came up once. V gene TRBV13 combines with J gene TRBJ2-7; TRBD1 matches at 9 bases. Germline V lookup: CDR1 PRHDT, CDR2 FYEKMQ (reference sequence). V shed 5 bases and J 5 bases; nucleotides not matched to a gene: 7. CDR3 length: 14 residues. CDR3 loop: CASSNGQGRNEQYF. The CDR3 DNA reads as TGTGCCAGCAGCAACGGACAGGGGCGAAACGAGCAGTACTTC.

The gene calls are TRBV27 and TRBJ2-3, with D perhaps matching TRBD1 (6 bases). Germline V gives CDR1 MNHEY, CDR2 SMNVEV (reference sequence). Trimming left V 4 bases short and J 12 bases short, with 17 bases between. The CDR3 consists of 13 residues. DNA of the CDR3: TGTGCCAGCAGTTCCGTAGTGACAGGATCCCAGTATTTT. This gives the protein CASSSVVTGSQYF.

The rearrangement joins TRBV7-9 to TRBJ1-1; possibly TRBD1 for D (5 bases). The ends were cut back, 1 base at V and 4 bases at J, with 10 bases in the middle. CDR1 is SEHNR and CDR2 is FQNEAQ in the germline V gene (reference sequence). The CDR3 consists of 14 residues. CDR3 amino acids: CASSLVKGVTEAFF. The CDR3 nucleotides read TGTGCCAGCAGCTTAGTAAAAGGGGTCACTGAAGCTTTCTTT.

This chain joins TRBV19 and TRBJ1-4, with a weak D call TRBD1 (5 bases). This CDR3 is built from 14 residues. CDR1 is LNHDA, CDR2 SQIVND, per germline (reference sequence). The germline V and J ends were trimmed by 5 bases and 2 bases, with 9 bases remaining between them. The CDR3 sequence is CASSPTGTNEKLFF. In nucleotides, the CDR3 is TGTGCCAGTAGTCCCACAGGTACTAATGAAAAACTGTTTTTT.

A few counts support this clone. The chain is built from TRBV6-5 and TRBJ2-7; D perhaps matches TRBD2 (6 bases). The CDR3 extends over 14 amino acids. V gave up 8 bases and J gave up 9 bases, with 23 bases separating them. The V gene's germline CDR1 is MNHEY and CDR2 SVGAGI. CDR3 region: CASSTGLPKIGQYF. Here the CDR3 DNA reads TGTGCCAGCTCGACGGGACTGCCAAAAATAGGGCAGTACTTC.

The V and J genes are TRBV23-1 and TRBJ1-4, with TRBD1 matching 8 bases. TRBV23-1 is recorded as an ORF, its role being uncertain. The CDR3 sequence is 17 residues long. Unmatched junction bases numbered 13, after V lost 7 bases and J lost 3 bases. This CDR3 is CASKGRGLGRSNEKLFF. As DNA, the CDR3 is TGCGCCAGCAAGGGCAGGGGGCTAGGGAGGTCTAATGAAAAACTGTTTTTT.

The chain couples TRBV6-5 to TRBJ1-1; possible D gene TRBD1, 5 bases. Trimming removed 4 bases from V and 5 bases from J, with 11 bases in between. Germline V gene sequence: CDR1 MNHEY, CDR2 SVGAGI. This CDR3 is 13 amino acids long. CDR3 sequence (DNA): TGTGCCAGCAGTTTCCTCGGGGGGACTGAAGCTTTCTTT. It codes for CASSFLGGTEAFF.

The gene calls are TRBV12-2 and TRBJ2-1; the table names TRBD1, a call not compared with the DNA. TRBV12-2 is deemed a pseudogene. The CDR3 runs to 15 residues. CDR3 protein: CASRFQGSSYNEQFF. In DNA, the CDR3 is TGTGCAAGTCGCTTCCAGGGAAGCTCCTACAATGAGCAGTTCTTC.

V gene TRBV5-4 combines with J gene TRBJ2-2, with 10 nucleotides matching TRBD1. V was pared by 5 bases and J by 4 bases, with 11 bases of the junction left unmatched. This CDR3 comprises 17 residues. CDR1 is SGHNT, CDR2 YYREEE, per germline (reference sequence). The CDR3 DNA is TGTGCCAGCAGTTCACCCTTAAGGACAGGGGGCACCGGGGAGCTGTTTTTT. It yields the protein CASSSPLRTGGTGELFF.

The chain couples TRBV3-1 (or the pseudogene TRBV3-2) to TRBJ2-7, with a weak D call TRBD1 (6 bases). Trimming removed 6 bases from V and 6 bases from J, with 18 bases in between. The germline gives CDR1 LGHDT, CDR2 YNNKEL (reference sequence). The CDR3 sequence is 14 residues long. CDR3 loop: CASSERGSRGEQYF. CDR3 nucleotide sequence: TGTGCCAGCAGTGAAAGGGGGTCGAGGGGCGAGCAGTACTTC.

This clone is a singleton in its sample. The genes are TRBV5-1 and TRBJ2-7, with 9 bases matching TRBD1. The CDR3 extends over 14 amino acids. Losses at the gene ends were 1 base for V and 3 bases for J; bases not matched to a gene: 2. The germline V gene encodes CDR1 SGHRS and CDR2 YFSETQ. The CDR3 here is CASSLTGGFYEQYF. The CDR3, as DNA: TGCGCCAGCAGCTTGACAGGGGGCTTCTACGAGCAGTACTTC. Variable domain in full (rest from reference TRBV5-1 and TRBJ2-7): KAGVTQTPRYLIKTRGQQVTLSCSPISGHRSVSWYQQTPGQGLQFLFEYFSETQRNKGNFPGRFSGRQFSNSRSEMNVSTLELGDSALYLCASSLTGGFYEQYFGPGTRLTVT.

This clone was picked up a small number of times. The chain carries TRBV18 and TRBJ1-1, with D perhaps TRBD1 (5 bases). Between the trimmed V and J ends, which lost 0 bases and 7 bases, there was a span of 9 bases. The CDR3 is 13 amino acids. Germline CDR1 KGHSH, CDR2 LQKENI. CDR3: CASSPPAGLEAFF. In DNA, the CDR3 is TGTGCCAGCTCACCACCTGCAGGGCTTGAAGCTTTCTTT. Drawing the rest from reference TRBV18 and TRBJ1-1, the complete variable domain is NAGVMQNPRHLVRRRGQEARLRCSPMKGHSHVYWYRQLPEEGLKFMVYLQKENIIDESGMPKERFSAEFPKEGPSILRIQQVVRGDSAAYFCASSPPAGLEAFFGQGTRLTVV.

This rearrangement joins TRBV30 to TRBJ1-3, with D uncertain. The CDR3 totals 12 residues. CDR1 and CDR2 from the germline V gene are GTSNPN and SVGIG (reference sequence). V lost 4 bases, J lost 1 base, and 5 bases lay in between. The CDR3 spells CAWKRSGNTIYF. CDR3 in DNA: TGTGCCTGGAAACGGTCTGGAAACACCATATATTTT.

DNA for the CDR3: TGTGCCATCAGTGAGTCGCAAACCGGGACAAAAAAACTGTTTTTT. Translation gives CAISESQTGTKKLFF. The chain recombines TRBV10-3 with TRBJ1-4, with D possibly TRBD1 on 6 matching bases. The germline CDR1 and CDR2 sequences are ENHRY and SYGVKD. This CDR3 has 15 residues. V was cut by 0 bases and J by 9 bases, with 14 bases left in between.

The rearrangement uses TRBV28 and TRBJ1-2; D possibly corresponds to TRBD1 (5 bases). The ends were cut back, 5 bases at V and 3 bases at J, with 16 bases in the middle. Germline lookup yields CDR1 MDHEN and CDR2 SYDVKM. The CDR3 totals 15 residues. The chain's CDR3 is CASSQDGREDYGYTF. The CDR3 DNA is TGTGCCAGCAGTCAGGATGGCAGGGAGGACTATGGCTACACCTTC.

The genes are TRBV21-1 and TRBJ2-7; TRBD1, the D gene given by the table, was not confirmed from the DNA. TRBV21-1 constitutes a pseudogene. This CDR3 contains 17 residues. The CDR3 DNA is TGTGCCAGCAGCAAAGCCCCTGCGGACAGGAGCGACTACGAGCAGTACTTC. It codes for CASSKAPADRSDYEQYF.

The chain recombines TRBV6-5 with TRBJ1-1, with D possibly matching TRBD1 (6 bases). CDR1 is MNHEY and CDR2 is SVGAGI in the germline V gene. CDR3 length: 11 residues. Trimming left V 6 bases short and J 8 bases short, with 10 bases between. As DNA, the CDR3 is TGTGCCAGCAGGACCGGGACAGAAGCTTTCTTT. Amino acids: CASRTGTEAFF.

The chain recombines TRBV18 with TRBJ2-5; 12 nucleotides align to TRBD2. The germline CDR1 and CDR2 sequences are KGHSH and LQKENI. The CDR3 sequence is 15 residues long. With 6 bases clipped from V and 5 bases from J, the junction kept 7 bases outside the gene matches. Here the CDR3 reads CASSRRLAGDETQYF. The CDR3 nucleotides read TGTGCCAGCTCGAGACGACTAGCGGGAGATGAGACCCAGTACTTC.

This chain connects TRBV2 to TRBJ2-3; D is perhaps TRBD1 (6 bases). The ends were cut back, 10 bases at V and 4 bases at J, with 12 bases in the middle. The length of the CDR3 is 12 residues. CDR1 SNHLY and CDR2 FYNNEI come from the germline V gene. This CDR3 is CAIDRRPDTQYF. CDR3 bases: TGTGCCATCGACAGGAGGCCAGATACGCAGTATTTT.

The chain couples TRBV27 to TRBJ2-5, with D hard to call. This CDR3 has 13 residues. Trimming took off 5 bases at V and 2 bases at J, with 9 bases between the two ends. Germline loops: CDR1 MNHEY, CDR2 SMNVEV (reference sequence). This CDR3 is CASSRHSQETQYF. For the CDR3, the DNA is TGTGCCAGCAGTAGACATTCTCAAGAGACCCAGTACTTC.

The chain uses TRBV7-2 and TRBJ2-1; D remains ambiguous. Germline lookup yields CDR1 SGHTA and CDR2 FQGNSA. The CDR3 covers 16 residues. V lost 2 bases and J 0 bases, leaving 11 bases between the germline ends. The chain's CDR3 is CASSLSSTSSYNEQFF. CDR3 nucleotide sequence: TGTGCCAGCAGCTTATCCTCTACGAGCTCCTACAATGAGCAGTTCTTC.

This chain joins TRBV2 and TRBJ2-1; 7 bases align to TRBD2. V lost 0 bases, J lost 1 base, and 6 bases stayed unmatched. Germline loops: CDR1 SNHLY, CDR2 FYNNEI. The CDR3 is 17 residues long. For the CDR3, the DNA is TGTGCCAGCAGTGAAGCGCTTCCGGGGGGATCCTACAATGAGCAGTTCTTC. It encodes CASSEALPGGSYNEQFF. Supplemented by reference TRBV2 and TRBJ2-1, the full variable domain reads EPEVTQTPSHQVTQMGQEVILRCVPISNHLYFYWYRQILGQKVEFLVSFYNNEISEKSEIFDDQFSVERPDGSNFTLKIRSTKLEDSAMYFCASSEALPGGSYNEQFFGPGTRLTVL.